This is a list of T cell receptor beta chains from one sample in a study of blood T cell repertoires in COVID-19. This table comes from immunoSEQ multiplex PCR, and its TCRdb copy is limited to in-frame clones, with some not included. The sample includes 450,000 to 500,000 clones, approximately 85% seen only once; the top ten take more than 3%. Material for sequencing was peripheral blood. These receptors all stem from a human donor in a cohort sampled during active COVID-19. Both conserved end residues are trimmed from each CDR3.

CDR3: ASRRLAGGPDTQY
V: TRBV2

CDR3: ASSLGTLGGGEQF
V: TRBV7-2

CDR3: ASSKDQGFYGYT
V: TRBV6-5

CDR3: ASSQASGLTDTQY
V: TRBV19

CDR3: ASSSPVSGSGNEQF
V: TRBV27

CDR3: ASSRQGSTDTQY
V: TRBV28

CDR3: ASSRLSPAGEGDTQY
V: TRBV4-1

CDR3: ASSQDRWIPTFSQY
V: TRBV3-1/TRBV3-2

CDR3: ASSSPGESSGANVLT
V: TRBV7-3

CDR3: SFYRGNTEAF
V: TRBV29-1

CDR3: ASSYTGLAGGTYQETQY
V: TRBV5-1

CDR3: ASSPPAGTSYEQY
V: TRBV18

CDR3: ASIGTATNEKLF
V: TRBV19

CDR3: ASSLWGQGTGEVADTQY
V: TRBV7-3

CDR3: ASSEARPTGAGGYT
V: TRBV6-1

CDR3: ASSSSGLRDTQY
V: TRBV7-3

CDR3: AWIPDRGANYGYT
V: TRBV30

CDR3: ASSEPGSEKLF
V: TRBV10-1

CDR3: ASSLGGSSGQF
V: TRBV11-2

CDR3: ASSQGVVARASDTEAF
V: TRBV18

CDR3: ASSLGQGVARDGYT
V: TRBV5-1

CDR3: ASRGQGTRPRDTQY
V: TRBV28

CDR3: ASSQDPRPGTYGYT
V: TRBV4-1

CDR3: ASSQDKGGRTKNIQY
V: TRBV3-1/TRBV3-2

CDR3: AISVRARDGYT
V: TRBV10-3

CDR3: ASSLDRYQETQY
V: TRBV7-2

CDR3: ASSQMGGSNEQF
V: TRBV4-3

CDR3: ASSQYRDRVWNQPQH
V: TRBV5-8

CDR3: AIAGRDTEAF
V: TRBV10-3

CDR3: SVEAPRDRGHLPGYEKLF
V: TRBV29-1

CDR3: ASNGVSPSTDTQY
V: TRBV28

CDR3: ASSLDRGSGEQY
V: TRBV5-6

CDR3: ASSLRLVNEQF
V: TRBV13

CDR3: ASSMRGTGTDTQY
V: TRBV13

CDR3: ASSSRGLNSPLH
V: TRBV5-8

CDR3: ATHYGSGYT
V: TRBV28

CDR3: ASSERGGATEAF
V: TRBV6-4

CDR3: ASSFASSYNEQF
V: TRBV7-9

CDR3: ASFHRGRGFNQPQH
V: TRBV28

CDR3: ASSLGQMRTGELF
V: TRBV7-3

CDR3: ASSLGHQDEQF
V: TRBV7-2

CDR3: ASSSPPTGATNTGELF
V: TRBV5-1

CDR3: ASSGDRVAGNTIY
V: TRBV4-2

CDR3: ASSIGLGAPDGYT
V: TRBV19

CDR3: ASSGLFGGVDTGELF
V: TRBV25-1

CDR3: ASSLESPGTDTQY
V: TRBV5-1

CDR3: ASSVTRQSGNTIY
V: TRBV28

CDR3: ASSLVSSGREEQF
V: TRBV7-2

CDR3: ASSQSNRVEKLF
V: TRBV14

CDR3: ASSQHRDGLAKETQY
V: TRBV4-1

CDR3: SVAAGRNTEAF
V: TRBV29-1

CDR3: ASSPNPGGYEQY
V: TRBV4-2

CDR3: AWILRGPNTEAF
V: TRBV30

CDR3: ASSLFRSSYNEQF
V: TRBV7-3